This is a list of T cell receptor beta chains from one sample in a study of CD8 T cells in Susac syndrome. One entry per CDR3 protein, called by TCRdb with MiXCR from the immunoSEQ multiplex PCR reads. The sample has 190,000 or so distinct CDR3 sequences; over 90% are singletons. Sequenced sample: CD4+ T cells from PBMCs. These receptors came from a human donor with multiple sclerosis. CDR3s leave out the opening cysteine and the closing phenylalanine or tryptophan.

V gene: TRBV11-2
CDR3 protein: ASSRSGTPTDTQY

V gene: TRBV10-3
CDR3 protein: AIRPGTAVQETQY

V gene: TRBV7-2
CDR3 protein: ASSQMAGSNYGYT

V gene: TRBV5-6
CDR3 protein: ASSLWLRTGETQY

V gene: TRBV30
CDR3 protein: AWRIGTDTQY

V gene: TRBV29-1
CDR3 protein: SVILGGSRNQPQH

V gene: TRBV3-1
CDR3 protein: ASSQDYFQSGGTYEQY

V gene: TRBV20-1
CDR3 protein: SARHYRGSNNSPLH

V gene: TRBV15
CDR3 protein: ASSPTATNYGYT

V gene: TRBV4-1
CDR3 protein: ASSQGASGGANPFGEQF

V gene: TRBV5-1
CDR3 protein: ASSLVADTNRGMYDNEQF

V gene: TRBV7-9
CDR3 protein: ASRTDGRGEQY

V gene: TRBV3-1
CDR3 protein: ASSQGVSGGPGRKY

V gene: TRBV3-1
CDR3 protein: ASSQELGYT

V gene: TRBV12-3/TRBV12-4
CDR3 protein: ASSYNWAEAF

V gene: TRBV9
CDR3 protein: ATAPGNRNTGELF

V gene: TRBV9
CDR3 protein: ASSVGGQGASGYT

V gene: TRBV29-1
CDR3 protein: SAQPSSIQETQY

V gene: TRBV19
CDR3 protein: ASSSGGQGAKGYT

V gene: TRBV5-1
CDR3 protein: ASSSLAGGSYNEQF

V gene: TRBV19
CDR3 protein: ASSIDRGETQY

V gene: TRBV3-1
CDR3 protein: ASSQLETQY

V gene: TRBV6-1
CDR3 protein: ATRQELNSPLH

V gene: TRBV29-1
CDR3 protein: SVATGWPYEQY

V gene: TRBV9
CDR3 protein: ASSVGTGVHEQF

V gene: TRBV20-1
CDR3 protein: SARLGNQPQH

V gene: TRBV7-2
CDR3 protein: ASSLRLAGGETQY

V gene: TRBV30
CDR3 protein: AWDRTVNTEAF

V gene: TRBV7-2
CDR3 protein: ASRGTLNQPQH

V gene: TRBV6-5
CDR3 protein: ASSLRRGTGELF

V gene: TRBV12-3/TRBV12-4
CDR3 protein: ASRQWVEQF

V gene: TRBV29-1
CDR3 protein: SVEGADLIVRGYT

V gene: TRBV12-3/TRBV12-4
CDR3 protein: ASSFSGYEQY

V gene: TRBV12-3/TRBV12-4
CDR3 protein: ASSLGYFNEQF

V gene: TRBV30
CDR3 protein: AWTGTGVYEQY

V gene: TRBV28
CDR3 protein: ATSEVQAPYEQY

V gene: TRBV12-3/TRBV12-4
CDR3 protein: ASTGTRITDTQY

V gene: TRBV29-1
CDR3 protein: SVAKSSEKLF

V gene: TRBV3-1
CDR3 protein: ASSQAVGKNIQY

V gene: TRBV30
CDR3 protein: ACSQGTEAF

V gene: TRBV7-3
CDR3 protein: ASSLLAGGLSEQF

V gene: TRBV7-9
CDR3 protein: ASSLVTSPLH

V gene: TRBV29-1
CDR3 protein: SVAHVTETQY

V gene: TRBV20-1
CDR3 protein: SARWMPNEQF

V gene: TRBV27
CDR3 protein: ASSSTGGVPNTEAF

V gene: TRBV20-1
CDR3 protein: SAPGRTYEQY

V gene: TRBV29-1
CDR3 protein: SVVGDSRTYEQY

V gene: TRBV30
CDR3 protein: AWSVPQGPLDTGELF

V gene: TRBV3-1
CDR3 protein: ASSQEAAAETQY

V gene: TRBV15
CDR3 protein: ATSSNRGSGANVLT

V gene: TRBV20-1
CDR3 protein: SASRGALHNEQF

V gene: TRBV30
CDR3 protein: ASQSGETQY

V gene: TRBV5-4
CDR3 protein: ASSLAGDVDTQY

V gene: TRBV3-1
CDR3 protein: ASSQDWTSGGVNGETQY

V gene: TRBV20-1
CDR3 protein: SAQREGIVYGYT

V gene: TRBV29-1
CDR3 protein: SVGLNGANVLT

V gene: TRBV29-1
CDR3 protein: SVDRGLAGGRFLRTQY

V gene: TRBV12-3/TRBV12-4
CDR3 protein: ASVTGTGMGGYT

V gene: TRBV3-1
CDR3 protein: ASSPEGGALNEQF

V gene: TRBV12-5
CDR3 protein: ASGLVQGRAF